The 26 T cell receptor beta chains in this list originate from one sample, sequenced in a study of T cells expressing NK-cell markers (dated by TCRdb to the early 2020s). The library was prepared using 5' RACE. Sequenced using an Illumina HiSeq 2000. Based on TCRdb reprocessing of the reads, there is one entry per CDR3 protein sequence, and DNA is missing. The sample's own table lists around 470,000 distinct CDR3 sequences. 1.4% of the sample goes to the ten largest clones. Sequenced: blood T cells: a sorted CD56 or NKG2C T cell subset, CD4+ or CD8+ T cells, or bulk PBMC T cells (not recorded which). The receptors shown here come from a woman aged 50 to 60 in good health. Donor details come from another sample of the same person, matched by shared clones.

The V and J genes are TRBV12-3 or TRBV12-4 and TRBJ1-1; TCRdb designates TRBD1, a call that cannot be tested without DNA. The CDR3 has 15 amino acids. The CDR3 sequence: CASTSRTGVGTEAFF.

The chain recombines TRBV20-1 with TRBJ2-7. This CDR3 contains 13 residues. In germline, CDR1 is DFQATT, CDR2 SNEGSKA (reference sequence). CDR3 sequence: CSARRGLLDEQYF.

The chain has TRBV5-4 and TRBJ2-3; no DNA is available, so the TRBD2 call from TCRdb remains unchecked. The germline V gene encodes CDR1 SGHNT and CDR2 YYREEE (reference sequence). The CDR3 consists of 15 residues. CDR3 sequence: CASSQWGRLTDTQYF.

The chain carries TRBV20-1 and TRBJ2-1; TCRdb picks TRBD1, but there is no DNA to check that call. The CDR3 covers 12 residues. Germline V lookup: CDR1 DFQATT, CDR2 SNEGSKA (reference sequence). Here the CDR3 reads CSADDRYNEQFF.

V gene TRBV5-1 combines with J gene TRBJ1-4; TCRdb reports TRBD1, a call that lacks DNA to check it against. The CDR3 length is 16 residues. Germline CDR1 reads SGHRS; CDR2 reads YFSETQ. The CDR3 protein is CASSFQGAVSDEKLFF.

The rearrangement links TRBV11-2 to TRBJ2-1; TCRdb calls TRBD1, which cannot be checked without DNA. This CDR3 is 17 amino acids long. CDR1 SGHAT and CDR2 FQNNGV come from the germline V gene. The CDR3 here is CASRLINRDRGRREQFF.

The rearrangement links TRBV28 to TRBJ2-1; TCRdb reports TRBD2, a call that lacks DNA to check it against. The CDR3 runs 16 residues. Germline V gene sequence: CDR1 MDHEN, CDR2 SYDVKM. The CDR3 spells CASSFRRGLRLNEQFF.

The V call is TRBV29-1, the J call TRBJ1-1; the D call of TRBD1 rests on TCRdb alone, since no DNA is present to check it. The CDR3 sequence is 12 residues long. Looked up from germline, CDR1 is SQVTM and CDR2 is ANQGSEA. The CDR3 protein is CSVVQGRTEAFF.

The chain couples TRBV5-1 to TRBJ1-1. The CDR3 is 15 amino acids. Germline V CDR1 and CDR2: SGHRS, YFSETQ. CDR3 protein: CASSPSGGRNTEAFF.

CDR3 region: CASSLVRDLETQYF. This chain links TRBV5-6 with TRBJ2-5; absent DNA, TCRdb's TRBD2 call cannot be checked. The V gene's germline CDR1 is SGHDT and CDR2 YYEEEE. This CDR3 is 14 amino acids long.

The chain couples TRBV18 to TRBJ2-6; TCRdb names TRBD1, which stays unverified in the absence of DNA. The length of the CDR3 is 14 residues. CDR1 is KGHSH and CDR2 is LQKENI in the germline V gene. This CDR3 reads CASADRGGANVLTF. Based on the CDR3 plus reference TRBV18 and TRBJ2-6, the full variable domain is NAGVMQNPRHLVRRRGQEARLRCSPMKGHSHVYWYRQLPEEGLKFMVYLQKENIIDESGMPKERFSAEFPKEGPSILRIQQVVRGDSAAYFCASADRGGANVLTFGAGSRLTVL.

The chain links TRBV20-1 to TRBJ2-5; TCRdb names TRBD2, which stays unverified in the absence of DNA. This CDR3 comprises 14 residues. The germline V gene has CDR1 DFQATT and CDR2 SNEGSKA (reference sequence). The chain's CDR3 is CSAATSGSPRTQYF.

The chain recombines TRBV28 with TRBJ1-2; there is no DNA to check the TCRdb D call of TRBD1. Germline loops: CDR1 MDHEN, CDR2 SYDVKM. The CDR3 sequence is 15 residues long. This chain's CDR3 is CASSLGGGVRYGYTF.

This rearrangement joins TRBV7-9 to TRBJ2-2; checking the TCRdb D call of TRBD1 is not possible without DNA. The CDR3 is 16 residues long. Germline assignment: CDR1 SEHNR and CDR2 FQNEAQ (reference sequence). This CDR3 reads CASSLAGQGHTGELFF.

The genes are TRBV11-3 and TRBJ2-5; as DNA is missing, the TRBD2 call by TCRdb cannot be tested. Germline values: CDR1 SGHNT, CDR2 YENEEA. The CDR3 spans 16 residues. CDR3 sequence: CASSGGTSGDQETQYF.

V and J are TRBV5-1 and TRBJ2-2; checking the TCRdb D call of TRBD1 is not possible without DNA. Germline V gene data show CDR1 as SGHRS and CDR2 as YFSETQ. The CDR3 loop spans 16 amino acids. CDR3 sequence reads: CASSLLVQGRNGELFF.

The gene calls are TRBV6-1 and TRBJ2-5; TCRdb's D call of TRBD1 is untestable without DNA. Germline V lookup: CDR1 MNHNS, CDR2 SASEGT. The CDR3 covers 16 residues. CDR3 protein: CASREDPGQGKKTQYF.

The rearrangement joins TRBV5-5 to TRBJ2-7. This CDR3 is built from 15 residues. Germline V gives CDR1 SGHKS, CDR2 YYEKEE (reference sequence). CDR3 protein: CASSLASEITYEQYF.

V is TRBV4-1 and J is TRBJ2-1. Germline CDR1 reads MGHRA; CDR2 reads YSYEKL. The CDR3 spans 14 residues. CDR3 loop: CASSQDTALPEQFF.

The chain couples TRBV19 to TRBJ1-1; the D call from TCRdb, TRBD1, cannot be confirmed without DNA. CDR3 size: 15 residues. Germline-derived CDR1 and CDR2 are LNHDA and SQIVND (reference sequence). The CDR3 is CASSTAQGRNTEAFF.

The genes are TRBV20-1 and TRBJ2-5. Germline values: CDR1 DFQATT, CDR2 SNEGSKA (reference sequence). The CDR3 contains 13 residues. Here the CDR3 reads CSAATRYQETQYF.

The rearrangement joins TRBV5-1 to TRBJ2-1; the TRBD1 assignment by TCRdb is unverifiable without DNA. Looked up from germline, CDR1 is SGHRS and CDR2 is YFSETQ. This CDR3 has 14 amino acids. CDR3 amino acids: CASGRDRYPNEQFF.

The J gene is TRBJ1-2, the V gene TRBV5-1; TCRdb's assignment of TRBD1 cannot be checked, as there is no DNA. Germline V gives CDR1 SGHRS, CDR2 YFSETQ. The CDR3 contains 15 residues. CDR3 sequence: CASSLDAQGSYGYTF.

The V gene is TRBV3-1, the J gene TRBJ2-1; absent DNA, TCRdb's TRBD2 call cannot be checked. Germline CDR1 is LGHDT and CDR2 is YNNKEL (reference sequence). The CDR3 has 11 amino acids. The CDR3 here is CASSQGQREFF.

The chain couples TRBV5-6 to TRBJ2-7; as DNA is missing, the TRBD2 call by TCRdb cannot be tested. CDR3 length equals 16 residues. CDR1 is SGHDT, CDR2 YYEEEE, per germline. CDR3 amino acids: CASSILLDQSSYEQYF.

V and J are TRBV24-1 and TRBJ1-1; TCRdb names TRBD1, which stays unverified in the absence of DNA. The CDR3 length is 14 residues. The germline V gene has CDR1 KGHDR and CDR2 SFDVKD. The CDR3 here is CATSAGTGNTEAFF.